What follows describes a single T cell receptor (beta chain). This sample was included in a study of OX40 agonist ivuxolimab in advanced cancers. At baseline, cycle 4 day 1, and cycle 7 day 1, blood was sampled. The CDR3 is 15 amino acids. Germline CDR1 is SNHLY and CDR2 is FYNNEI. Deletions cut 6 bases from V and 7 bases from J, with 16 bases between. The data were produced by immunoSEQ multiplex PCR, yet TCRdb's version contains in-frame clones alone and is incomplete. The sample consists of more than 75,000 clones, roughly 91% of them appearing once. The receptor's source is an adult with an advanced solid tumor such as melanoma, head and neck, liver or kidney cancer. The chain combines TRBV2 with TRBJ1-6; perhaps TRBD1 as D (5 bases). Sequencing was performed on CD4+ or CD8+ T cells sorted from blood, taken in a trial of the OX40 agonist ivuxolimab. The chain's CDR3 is CASSRGRGQNSPLHF. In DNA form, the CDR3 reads TGTGCCAGCAGCAGAGGGAGGGGCCAAAATTCACCCCTCCACTTT.